The 3 T cell receptor beta chains given below trace back to one sample, sequenced in a study of chemoradiotherapy in HPV16-positive cancers. TCRdb keeps only in-frame clones here, not all; method: immunoSEQ multiplex PCR. Of about 67,000 clones listed, 88% are singletons. The specimen comprised blood, sampled from a patient who underwent chemoradiotherapy. These receptor sequences come from a human donor with HPV-associated anogenital cancer.

V and J are TRBV29-1 and TRBJ1-2; 9 bases map to TRBD1. CDR1 is SQVTM, CDR2 ANQGSEA, per germline. This CDR3 has 13 amino acids. After removal of 5 bases from V and 7 bases from J, the junction contained 8 bases not matched to a gene. CDR3 sequence reads: CSVLRTGESGYTF. The CDR3 nucleotides read TGCAGCGTTCTCAGGACAGGGGAGAGTGGCTACACCTTC. The variable domain in full, completed from reference TRBV29-1 and TRBJ1-2, reads SAVISQKPSRDICQRGTSLTIQCQVDSQVTMMFWYRQQPGQSLTLIATANQGSEATYESGFVIDKFPISRPNLTFSTLTVSNMSPEDSSIYLCSVLRTGESGYTFGSGTRLTVV.

The gene calls are TRBV5-1 and TRBJ2-5; either TRBD1 or TRBD2 may fit D (5 bases each). The CDR3 consists of 14 residues. The V gene lost 4 bases and the J gene lost 2 bases, with 12 bases spanning the gap. Looked up from germline, CDR1 is SGHRS and CDR2 is YFSETQ. The CDR3 sequence: CASSVGTGQETQYF. The CDR3 DNA follows: TGCGCCAGCAGCGTCGGGACGGGGCAAGAGACCCAGTACTTC. The variable domain in full, completed from reference TRBV5-1 and TRBJ2-5, reads KAGVTQTPRYLIKTRGQQVTLSCSPISGHRSVSWYQQTPGQGLQFLFEYFSETQRNKGNFPGRFSGRQFSNSRSEMNVSTLELGDSALYLCASSVGTGQETQYFGPGTRLLVL.

CDR3 residues: CASSQDTLQGGYTF. The CDR3 DNA reads as TGCGCCAGCAGCCAAGATACACTACAGGGAGGCTACACCTTC. The chain couples TRBV4-1 to TRBJ1-2, with a possible D match to TRBD1 (6 bases). V shed 0 bases and J shed 8 bases, with 13 bases lying between them. Germline values: CDR1 MGHRA, CDR2 YSYEKL. The CDR3 totals 14 residues.